This TCR beta chain was sequenced for a study of human T cells and chemical hapten exposure. Time point reported: patch test 2, 6 weeks after DPC sensitization. As for treatment: therapeutic diphenylcyclopropenone sensitization with weekly scalp DPC. In TCRdb, the RACE reads were re-called with MiXCR into one record per CDR3 protein. The sample shows some 70,000 distinct CDR3 sequences, 10% to 13% of them seen only once. The CDR3 loop spans 13 amino acids. Germline V gene data show CDR1 as SGDLS and CDR2 as YYNGEE. V was cut by 0 bases and J by 5 bases, with 5 bases left in between. The chain recombines TRBV9 with TRBJ2-2; D unresolved. This specimen was whole blood, taken in connection with sensitization to the hapten diphenylcyclopropenone (DPC). The TCR was taken from a woman in her fifties or sixties with alopecia areata. Some clones in this sample may be carry-over from other donors' samples. The CDR3 loop reads CASSVAPTGELFF. CDR3 in DNA: TGTGCCAGCAGCGTAGCCCCAACCGGGGAGCTGTTTTTT.